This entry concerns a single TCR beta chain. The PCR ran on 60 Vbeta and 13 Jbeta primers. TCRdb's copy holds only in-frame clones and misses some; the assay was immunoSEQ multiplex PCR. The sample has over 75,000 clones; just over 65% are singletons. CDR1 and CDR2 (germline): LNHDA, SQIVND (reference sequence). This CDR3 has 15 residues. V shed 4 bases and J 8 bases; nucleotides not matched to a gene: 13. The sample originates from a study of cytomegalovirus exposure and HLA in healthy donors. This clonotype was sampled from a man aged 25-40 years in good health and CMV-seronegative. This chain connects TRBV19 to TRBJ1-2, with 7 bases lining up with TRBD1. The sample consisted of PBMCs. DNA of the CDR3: TGTGCCAGTAGTACCTCCTCAGGGGGTCTACGCGGCTACACCTTC. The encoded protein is CASSTSSGGLRGYTF.